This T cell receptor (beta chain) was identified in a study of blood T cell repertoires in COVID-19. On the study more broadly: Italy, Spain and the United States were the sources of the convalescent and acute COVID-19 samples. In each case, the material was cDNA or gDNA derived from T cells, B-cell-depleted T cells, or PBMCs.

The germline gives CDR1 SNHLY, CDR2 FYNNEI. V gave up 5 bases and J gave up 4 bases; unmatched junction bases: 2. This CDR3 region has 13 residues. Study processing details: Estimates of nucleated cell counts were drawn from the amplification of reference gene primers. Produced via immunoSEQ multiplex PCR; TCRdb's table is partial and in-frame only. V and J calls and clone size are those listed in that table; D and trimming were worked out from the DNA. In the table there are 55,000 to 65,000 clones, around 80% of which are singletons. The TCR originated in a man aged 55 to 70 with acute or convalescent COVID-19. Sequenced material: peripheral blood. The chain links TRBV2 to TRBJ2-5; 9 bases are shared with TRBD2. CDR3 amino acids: CASSRGGAETQYF. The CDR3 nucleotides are TGTGCCAGCAGTCGCGGGGGGGCAGAGACCCAGTACTTC.